This T cell receptor beta chain was recovered during a study of control samples from healthy donors and cancer patients. Libraries were prepared by immunoSEQ multiplex PCR; TCRdb keeps only in-frame clonotypes and omits some of them. Here the sample spans roughly 170,000 clones, more than 85% being singletons. With 4 bases removed from V and 6 bases from J, the gap between germline ends came to 18 bases. This CDR3 comprises 16 residues. Germline values: CDR1 LGHDT, CDR2 YNNKEL (reference sequence). The chain joins TRBV3-1 (or the pseudogene TRBV3-2) to TRBJ1-4; tentative D call: TRBD1 (6 bases). The source material was blood. The origin of this receptor is a woman between 40 and 50 years old in good health. The CDR3 coding sequence is TGTGCCAGCAGCCTGGGTTCCCTGAAGGGGGATGAAAAACTGTTTTTT. Its translation is CASSLGSLKGDEKLFF.